These 25 T cell receptor beta chains were all obtained from the same sample, sequenced in a study of T cell responses to AZD1222 COVID-19 vaccine. The data were produced by immunoSEQ multiplex PCR, yet TCRdb's version contains in-frame clones alone and is incomplete. The sample has tens of thousands of clones; roughly 89% are singletons. Material: peripheral blood, obtained 28 days after the second AZD1222 dose. All receptors derive from an adult who received the AZD1222 COVID-19 vaccine.

The rearrangement uses TRBV6-5 and TRBJ1-4; D gene uncertain. V shed 6 bases and J shed 8 bases, with 13 bases lying between them. Germline V gene sequence: CDR1 MNHEY, CDR2 SVGAGI. The CDR3 contains 13 residues. CDR3 in amino acids: CASRTNSGEKLFF. The CDR3 nucleotides are TGTGCCAGCAGGACAAACAGTGGCGAAAAACTGTTTTTT.

V gene TRBV10-3 combines with J gene TRBJ1-5; possibly TRBD1 for D (5 bases). Germline lookup yields CDR1 ENHRY and CDR2 SYGVKD. The CDR3 has 13 amino acids. V was shortened by 6 bases and J by 4 bases, with 10 bases between the two germline ends. The CDR3 coding sequence is TGTGCCATCAGCTTGGACACTAATCAGCCCCAGCATTTT. This encodes CAISLDTNQPQHF.

The genes are TRBV7-2 and TRBJ2-7; 7 bases line up with TRBD2. The CDR3 consists of 15 residues. Germline CDR1 SGHTA, CDR2 FQGNSA. With V trimmed by 4 bases and J by 4 bases, 10 bases remained unmatched. CDR3 nucleotides: TGTGCCAGCAGCTCCCAATGGGGAGGGTTGTACGAGCAGTACTTC. It encodes CASSSQWGGLYEQYF.

CDR3 amino acids: CASSYEGTNYGYTF. CDR3 nucleotide sequence: TGTGCCAGCAGTTACGAGGGGACCAACTATGGCTACACCTTC. The rearrangement uses TRBV6-2 or TRBV6-3 and TRBJ1-2, with D possibly matching TRBD1 (5 bases). Germline V lookup: CDR1 MNHEY, CDR2 SVGEGT. V lost 2 bases and J lost 2, with 9 bases in between. The CDR3 runs to 14 residues.

This chain connects TRBV2 to TRBJ1-2; D gene uncertain. Germline CDR1 reads SNHLY; CDR2 reads FYNNEI. The CDR3 contains 14 residues. V shed 7 bases and J shed 3 bases, with 15 bases lying between them. The CDR3 loop is CASTPPGRDYGYTF. The DNA for the CDR3 is TGTGCCAGCACCCCCCCTGGGAGGGACTATGGCTACACCTTC.

The chain joins TRBV7-2 to TRBJ2-1; unclear D gene. The CDR3 is 15 amino acids. V dropped 2 bases and J dropped 7 bases, with 15 bases sitting between them. CDR1 and CDR2 (germline): SGHTA, FQGNSA. The CDR3: CASSLNDRIGNEQFF. The CDR3, as DNA: TGTGCCAGCAGCTTAAACGACCGTATTGGAAATGAGCAGTTCTTC.

The V and J genes are TRBV9 and TRBJ2-3; the D is unclear. The CDR3 runs 13 residues. V was cut by 4 bases and J by 4 bases, with 10 bases left in between. The germline V gene encodes CDR1 SGDLS and CDR2 YYNGEE. CDR3 sequence reads: CASSPHNADTQYF. Written as DNA, the CDR3 is TGTGCCAGCAGCCCCCACAACGCAGATACGCAGTATTTT.

This chain links TRBV3-1 (or the pseudogene TRBV3-2) with TRBJ1-2; TRBD1 might be the D (5 bases). Germline loops: CDR1 LGHDT, CDR2 YNNKEL (reference sequence). V was clipped by 1 base and J by 8 bases, with 20 bases between them. This CDR3 is 16 amino acids long. CDR3 residues: CASSQVPGRGRGGYTF. The DNA of the CDR3 is TGTGCCAGCAGCCAAGTCCCGGGAAGGGGACGCGGGGGCTACACCTTC.

The rearrangement joins TRBV4-3 to TRBJ2-3; D call uncertain. This CDR3 contains 14 residues. CDR1 is LGHNA, CDR2 YSLEER, per germline. The V end lost 1 base, the J end lost 9 bases, and 14 bases lay between the germline ends. In DNA form, the CDR3 reads TGCGCCAGCAGCCAAGGCCAGATGCCTAAAACGCAGTATTTT. It codes for CASSQGQMPKTQYF.

This clone occurred a few times. This chain connects TRBV5-8 to TRBJ1-1; perhaps TRBD1 as D (6 bases). The CDR3 is made up of 14 amino acids. Trimming removed 5 bases at V and 3 bases at J, with 14 bases between. Germline loops: CDR1 SGHTS, CDR2 YDEGEE. CDR3: CASRSQGHDTEAFF. CDR3 nucleotides: TGTGCCAGCAGGTCTCAGGGGCATGACACTGAAGCTTTCTTT.

This chain uses TRBV18 with TRBJ2-7, with 9 bases aligning to TRBD1. In germline, CDR1 is KGHSH, CDR2 LQKENI. The CDR3 is 16 residues long. After removal of 2 bases from V and 3 bases from J, the junction contained 8 bases not matched to a gene. The DNA of the CDR3 is TGTGCCAGCTCACCAGGGGTGCGGGGACAGGGCTACGAGCAGTACTTC. This gives the protein CASSPGVRGQGYEQYF.

The chain joins TRBV6-5 to TRBJ1-1; the D gene is possibly TRBD1 (6 bases). V was cut by 2 bases and J by 5 bases, with 15 bases left in between. Germline-derived CDR1 and CDR2 are MNHEY and SVGAGI. CDR3 length equals 15 residues. For the CDR3, the DNA is TGTGCCAGCAGTTACGAGGGGGTGTTAGGAACTGAAGCTTTCTTT. It is translated as CASSYEGVLGTEAFF.

The chain carries TRBV18 and TRBJ1-2; D not certain. This CDR3 is 12 amino acids long. Deletions cut 3 bases from V and 6 bases from J, with 8 bases between. Germline loops: CDR1 KGHSH, CDR2 LQKENI. This chain's CDR3 is CASSPFHDGYTF. CDR3 in DNA: TGTGCCAGCTCACCGTTTCACGATGGCTACACCTTC.

The chain carries TRBV20-1 and TRBJ2-5; D remains ambiguous. Germline V gives CDR1 DFQATT, CDR2 SNEGSKA (reference sequence). The CDR3 contains 12 residues. The ends were cut back, 3 bases at V and 2 bases at J, with 7 bases in the middle. For the CDR3, the DNA is TGCAGTGCTAGTAAACGGCAAGAGACCCAGTACTTC. Translating it yields CSASKRQETQYF.

This rearrangement joins TRBV18 to TRBJ2-7; tentative D call: TRBD1 (5 bases). Germline CDR1 and CDR2: KGHSH and LQKENI. V was trimmed by 3 bases and J by 5 bases, leaving 14 bases between them. The CDR3 spans 14 residues. The chain's CDR3 is CASSPWQGADEQYF. In DNA, the CDR3 is TGTGCCAGCTCACCGTGGCAAGGGGCGGACGAGCAGTACTTC.

The rearrangement uses TRBV19 and TRBJ2-2, with D possibly being TRBD2 (6 bases). CDR3 length equals 14 residues. The V end was cut by 6 bases, the J end by 4 bases, with 12 bases between. The germline gives CDR1 LNHDA, CDR2 SQIVND (reference sequence). For the CDR3, the DNA is TGTGCCAGTAGCTCACGGGGGACCACCGGGGAGCTGTTTTTT. This encodes CASSSRGTTGELFF.

This clone was picked up one time. The V gene is TRBV4-3, the J gene TRBJ2-1; TRBD2 aligns across 7 bases. CDR1 and CDR2 from the germline V gene are LGHNA and YSLEER. The trim removed 4 bases at V and 6 bases at J, leaving 9 bases unmatched. The length of the CDR3 is 15 residues. Written as DNA, the CDR3 is TGCGCCAGCAGCCGCACCTGGGGGGGAGGCAATGAGCAGTTCTTC. This sequence encodes CASSRTWGGGNEQFF.

The gene calls are TRBV5-1 and TRBJ2-3, with D tentatively TRBD1 (5 bases). CDR1 and CDR2 (germline): SGHRS, YFSETQ. The CDR3 has 15 amino acids. Trimming took off 0 bases at V and 5 bases at J, with 13 bases between the two ends. The CDR3 region has the DNA TGCGCCAGCAGCTTGGTGGCGCAGGGTGGAGATACGCAGTATTTT. It specifies CASSLVAQGGDTQYF. The variable domain in full, with the rest retrieved from reference TRBV5-1 and TRBJ2-3, is KAGVTQTPRYLIKTRGQQVTLSCSPISGHRSVSWYQQTPGQGLQFLFEYFSETQRNKGNFPGRFSGRQFSNSRSEMNVSTLELGDSALYLCASSLVAQGGDTQYFGPGTRLTVL.

This clone came up once. The rearrangement links TRBV4-3 to TRBJ1-2, with D unclear. The CDR3 contains 15 residues. Trimming took off 2 bases at V and 8 bases at J, with 18 bases between the two ends. CDR1 LGHNA and CDR2 YSLEER come from the germline V gene. As DNA, the CDR3 is TGCGCCAGCAGCCAAAATTTTCAATACAGCGGCGGCTACACCTTC. Its translation is CASSQNFQYSGGYTF.

The V and J genes are TRBV18 and TRBJ2-7; D uncertain. Germline assignment: CDR1 KGHSH and CDR2 LQKENI. V lost 6 bases and J lost 4, with 10 bases in between. The CDR3 extends over 12 amino acids. The CDR3 spells CASSGRLYEQYF. CDR3 DNA: TGTGCCAGCTCTGGCCGACTTTACGAGCAGTACTTC. The variable domain in full, with the rest retrieved from reference TRBV18 and TRBJ2-7, is NAGVMQNPRHLVRRRGQEARLRCSPMKGHSHVYWYRQLPEEGLKFMVYLQKENIIDESGMPKERFSAEFPKEGPSILRIQQVVRGDSAAYFCASSGRLYEQYFGPGTRLTVT.

The V and J genes are TRBV7-6 and TRBJ2-2; 8 bases agree with TRBD2. CDR1 is SGHVS, CDR2 FNYEAQ, per germline. V lost 2 bases and J lost 7; bases outside the gene matches: 9. This CDR3 region has 16 residues. Here the CDR3 reads CASSLFSGGGGGELFF. CDR3 nucleotides: TGTGCCAGCAGCTTATTCAGCGGGGGTGGTGGCGGGGAGCTGTTTTTT.

The CDR3 spells CASSSGTGYEQYF. In nucleotides, the CDR3 is TGTGCCAGCAGCAGCGGGACAGGCTACGAGCAGTACTTC. The chain has TRBV11-3 and TRBJ2-7; D might be TRBD1 (8 bases). The V gene's germline CDR1 is SGHNT and CDR2 YENEEA. The CDR3 is made up of 13 amino acids. V lost 5 bases, J lost 3 bases, and 11 bases lay in between.

This clone appeared a single time. The chain employs TRBV29-1 and TRBJ2-2; 7 bases map to TRBD1. V lost 7 bases, J lost 2 bases, and 4 bases stayed unmatched. The length of the CDR3 is 13 residues. Per the germline V gene, CDR1 is SQVTM and CDR2 is ANQGSEA. CDR3 bases: TGCAGCGACCGGGACAGAAACACCGGGGAGCTGTTTTTT. It is translated as CSDRDRNTGELFF.

The V and J genes are TRBV6-5 and TRBJ2-1; 9 nucleotides align to TRBD2. With 8 bases clipped from V and 2 bases from J, the junction kept 4 bases outside the gene matches. The CDR3 extends over 14 amino acids. Per the germline V gene, CDR1 is MNHEY and CDR2 is SVGAGI. CDR3 coding DNA: TGTGCCAGCTCGGCGGGGGGGGCCTACAATGAGCAGTTCTTC. Residues: CASSAGGAYNEQFF.

About this clone itself: The junction shows a germline mismatch at one end, possibly a read error. This chain connects TRBV7-9 to TRBJ2-7; tentatively, D is TRBD1 (5 bases). Germline CDR1 is SEHNR and CDR2 is FQNEAQ (reference sequence). The CDR3 totals 13 residues. The CDR3 protein is CASTLAPGYEQYF. CDR3 nucleotides: TGTGCCAGCACCTTAGCCCCAGGGTACGAGCAGTACTTC.